Below are 18 T cell receptor beta chains sequenced from a single sample in a study of control samples from healthy donors and cancer patients. Method: immunoSEQ multiplex PCR; TCRdb's copy keeps in-frame clones and lacks some. The data show over 50,000 clones, roughly 88% seen once. The source material was blood. The source of these receptors is a man aged 50 to 60 in good health.

The chain is built from TRBV28 and TRBJ2-1; 9 bases map to TRBD1. The germline CDR1 and CDR2 sequences are MDHEN and SYDVKM. J gave up 5 bases and V 4 bases, and 15 bases lay outside the gene matches. CDR3 length: 18 residues. CDR3 region: CASSWRGPYRGLNNEQFF. The CDR3, as DNA: TGTGCCAGCAGTTGGAGGGGACCATACAGGGGGCTAAACAATGAGCAGTTCTTC.

The gene calls are TRBV30 and TRBJ1-5; 9 nucleotides match TRBD1. The CDR3 sequence is 16 residues long. The junction had 9 bases not matched to a gene; V was cut back by 2 bases and J by 4 bases. CDR1 and CDR2 from the germline V gene are GTSNPN and SVGIG (reference sequence). Here the CDR3 DNA reads TGTGCCTGGAGTTTTACAACCGGGACAGGGAATCAGCCCCAGCATTTT. This codes for CAWSFTTGTGNQPQHF.

This clone was counted only a few times. The chain combines TRBV4-1 with TRBJ1-2; 8 bases are a match to TRBD1. The CDR3 totals 17 residues. The V gene's germline CDR1 is MGHRA and CDR2 YSYEKL. V was clipped by 0 bases and J by 4 bases; unmatched bases: 10. In DNA form, the CDR3 reads TGCGCCAGCAGCCAAGAAGGCCAGGCAGGGGGCTTCTATGGCTACACCTTC. Translating it yields CASSQEGQAGGFYGYTF.

The chain combines TRBV4-2 with TRBJ1-5; 8 bases fit TRBD1. V lost 0 bases, J lost 6 bases, and 10 bases stayed unmatched. Germline V gene sequence: CDR1 LGHNA, CDR2 YNFKEQ. This CDR3 spans 17 amino acids. CDR3 nucleotide sequence: TGTGCCAGCAGCCAAGAGCCAGGGGGCGATCGAATTCAGCCCCAGCATTTT. Its protein product is CASSQEPGGDRIQPQHF.

V usage is TRBV5-3 and J usage is TRBJ2-1; 9 bases map to TRBD2. TRBV5-3 is annotated as an ORF whose role is uncertain. J was trimmed by 6 bases and V by 4 bases; bases with no gene match: 11. The CDR3 runs to 16 residues. Here the CDR3 DNA reads TGTGCCAGAAGCCCCCCCGGACTAGCGAGAACCAATGAGCAGTTCTTC. Its translation: CARSPPGLARTNEQFF.

CDR3 residues: CASSSLGQPQHF. CDR3 DNA sequence: TGTGCCAGCAGTTCGCTGGGGCAGCCCCAGCATTTT. The chain combines TRBV5-6 with TRBJ1-5; D not resolved. CDR3 length: 12 amino acids. V lost 5 bases and J 7 bases, leaving 10 bases between the germline ends. Looked up from germline, CDR1 is SGHDT and CDR2 is YYEEEE.

The gene calls are TRBV18 and TRBJ2-7; 9 bases fit TRBD1. J was trimmed by 3 bases and V by 4 bases; bases with no gene match: 7. The CDR3 runs 15 residues. Germline loops: CDR1 KGHSH, CDR2 LQKENI. As DNA, the CDR3 is TGTGCCAGCTCACTCCCCGGGACAGGGTTCTACGAGCAGTACTTC. This codes for CASSLPGTGFYEQYF.

The J gene is TRBJ1-6, the V gene TRBV3-1 (or the pseudogene TRBV3-2); D not resolved. The germline CDR1 and CDR2 sequences are LGHDT and YNNKEL (reference sequence). CDR3 length: 16 amino acids. Trimming left V 1 base short and J 7 bases short, with 14 bases between. CDR3 nucleotides: TGTGCCAGCAGCCAAGTCCCGGAGCCTTGGAATTCACCCCTCCACTTT. Protein product: CASSQVPEPWNSPLHF.

This clone was picked up a small number of times. CDR3 loop: CASRPGLVGYEQYF. CDR3 DNA sequence: TGTGCCAGCAGGCCGGGACTAGTAGGCTACGAGCAGTACTTC. The chain uses TRBV2 and TRBJ2-7; 8 nucleotides line up with TRBD2. With V trimmed by 6 bases and J by 3 bases, 7 bases remained unmatched. The CDR3 runs to 14 residues. Per the germline V gene, CDR1 is SNHLY and CDR2 is FYNNEI.

The chain links TRBV2 to TRBJ2-2; TRBD2 might be the D (5 bases). This CDR3 contains 15 residues. The germline CDR1 and CDR2 sequences are SNHLY and FYNNEI. Trimming took 5 bases from V and 6 from J, leaving 16 bases between them. CDR3: CASSNPGFSSGELFF. The CDR3 DNA sequence: TGTGCCAGCAGTAACCCGGGATTTAGCTCCGGGGAGCTGTTTTTT. Drawing the rest from reference TRBV2 and TRBJ2-2, the complete variable domain is EPEVTQTPSHQVTQMGQEVILRCVPISNHLYFYWYRQILGQKVEFLVSFYNNEISEKSEIFDDQFSVERPDGSNFTLKIRSTKLEDSAMYFCASSNPGFSSGELFFGEGSRLTVL.

The chain recombines TRBV7-3 with TRBJ2-5; D perhaps matches TRBD2 (5 bases). Germline CDR1 SGHTA, CDR2 FQGTGA. Trimming pared 4 bases from V and 0 bases from J, leaving 6 bases between. CDR3 size: 13 residues. CDR3 sequence: CASSSGNQETQYF. The CDR3 DNA follows: TGTGCCAGCAGCTCCGGGAACCAAGAGACCCAGTACTTC.

The chain carries TRBV10-3 and TRBJ1-2; D is unclear. Germline V gene lookup returns CDR1 ENHRY and CDR2 SYGVKD. The CDR3 sequence is 17 residues long. V was clipped by 0 bases and J by 3 bases, with 17 bases between them. For the CDR3, the DNA is TGTGCCATCAGTGAGTCGAGTGTTGTTAGAGAGGACTATGGCTACACCTTC. Translating it yields CAISESSVVREDYGYTF.

Only a few counts were recorded for this clone. The CDR3 nucleotides read TGTGCAAGTCGCTCCCTCCCCCACGGGTCCTACGAGCAGTACTTC. It codes for CASRSLPHGSYEQYF. The chain combines TRBV12-2 with TRBJ2-7; the table's D call, TRBD2, has no DNA check behind it. TRBV12-2 is deemed a pseudogene. The CDR3 sequence is 15 residues long.

V is TRBV6-5 and J is TRBJ1-5; 8 positions agree with TRBD1. Germline loops: CDR1 MNHEY, CDR2 SVGAGI. The ends lost 6 bases at V and 2 bases at J; junction bases unmatched: 0. The CDR3 has 13 residues. DNA of the CDR3: TGTGCCAGCAGGACAGGGGGCAATCAGCCCCAGCATTTT. Translation gives CASRTGGNQPQHF.

This chain joins TRBV6-5 and TRBJ2-7; D may correspond to TRBD1 or TRBD2 (6 bases each). This CDR3 contains 16 residues. Germline assignment: CDR1 MNHEY and CDR2 SVGAGI. V lost 0 bases to trimming and J lost 3 bases, with 15 bases between them. The CDR3 bases are TGTGCCAGCAGTTACTCCCGGGACAAGGGGGGCTACGAGCAGTACTTC. Residues: CASSYSRDKGGYEQYF.

The chain has TRBV7-3 and TRBJ1-6; D is unresolved. Trimming pared 3 bases from V and 0 bases from J, leaving 9 bases between. The CDR3 spans 16 residues. Germline CDR1 SGHTA, CDR2 FQGTGA. The CDR3 DNA reads TGTGCCAGCAGCTTCCCCCCGAGCTCCTATAATTCACCCCTCCACTTT. This codes for CASSFPPSSYNSPLHF.

The CDR3 loop reads CASREQGALGGYTF. The CDR3, as DNA: TGCGCCAGCAGGGAACAGGGGGCACTAGGAGGCTACACCTTC. The chain has TRBV10-2 and TRBJ1-2, with 9 bases that match TRBD1. Trimming cost V 6 bases and J 8 bases; bases outside gene matches: 10. CDR1 is WSHSY, CDR2 SAAADI, per germline. This CDR3 comprises 14 residues.

The chain has TRBV19 and TRBJ1-2, with 7 bases identical to TRBD1. CDR1 and CDR2 from the germline V gene are LNHDA and SQIVND (reference sequence). V lost 6 bases to trimming and J lost 2 bases; unmatched junction nucleotides: 3. CDR3 length: 13 amino acids. The CDR3 nucleotides are TGTGCCAGTAGCGTGACAGGGAACTATGGCTACACCTTC. Encoded protein: CASSVTGNYGYTF.